A single sample is the source of the 19 T cell receptor beta chains below, sequenced in a study of technical replicates of blood from a handful of donors. Assay used: immunoSEQ multiplex PCR; TCRdb lists only in-frame clones, some missing. The data hold roughly 60,000 clones, with roughly 89% observed a single time. The sequencing input was PBMCs. Receptor source: a human donor in good health. Some clones in this sample may be carry-over from other donors' samples.

The chain carries TRBV7-2 and TRBJ1-2; perhaps TRBD1 as D (5 bases). Germline V gene data show CDR1 as SGHTA and CDR2 as FQGNSA. The CDR3 contains 13 residues. V was cut by 5 bases and J by 0 bases, with 7 bases left in between. Here the CDR3 DNA reads TGTGCCAGCAGCCTGACAGCTAACTATGGCTACACCTTC. Protein product: CASSLTANYGYTF.

This rearrangement joins TRBV27 to TRBJ1-5; D is ambiguous. Between the trimmed V and J ends, which lost 3 bases and 6 bases, there was a span of 9 bases. This CDR3 has 13 residues. Germline V gives CDR1 MNHEY, CDR2 SMNVEV (reference sequence). The CDR3 DNA reads as TGTGCCAGCAGTTTTTCCTCCGGTCAGCCCCAGCATTTT. Encoded protein: CASSFSSGQPQHF.

Here the CDR3 DNA reads TGTGCCAGCAGCTTGTTCGTAGTCTCTACAGATACGCAGTATTTT. This encodes CASSLFVVSTDTQYF. The V and J genes are TRBV5-6 and TRBJ2-3; D uncertain. Looked up from germline, CDR1 is SGHDT and CDR2 is YYEEEE. The CDR3 consists of 15 residues. The V end lost 1 base, the J end lost 3 bases, and 12 bases lay between the germline ends.

The chain employs TRBV6-5 and TRBJ1-2, with D perhaps TRBD1 (6 bases). The CDR3 covers 15 residues. Per the germline V gene, CDR1 is MNHEY and CDR2 is SVGAGI. Deletions cut 0 bases from V and 3 bases from J, with 11 bases between. The CDR3 loop is CASSYSRGRDYGYTF. The CDR3 region has the DNA TGTGCCAGCAGTTACTCGCGGGGGCGCGACTATGGCTACACCTTC.

The V call is TRBV5-1, the J call TRBJ1-2, with D perhaps TRBD1 (5 bases). Trimming pared 1 base from V and 7 bases from J, leaving 11 bases between. This CDR3 spans 13 amino acids. In germline, CDR1 is SGHRS, CDR2 YFSETQ. The CDR3 nucleotides are TGCGCCAGCAGCTTGACCGTGGGGGGTGGCTACACCTTC. The encoded protein is CASSLTVGGGYTF.

The CDR3 DNA is TGTGCCAGCAGTGGCGGGACTCAGTTCTACAATGAGCAGTTCTTC. It codes for CASSGGTQFYNEQFF. The V gene is TRBV9, the J gene TRBJ2-1, with a tentative D call TRBD2 (6 bases). This CDR3 is built from 15 residues. The germline V gene has CDR1 SGDLS and CDR2 YYNGEE. V was trimmed by 5 bases and J by 3 bases, leaving 15 bases between them.

The rearrangement joins TRBV29-1 to TRBJ2-2; D perhaps matches TRBD1 (5 bases). The V and J ends lost 1 base and 3 bases respectively, with 9 bases between them. This CDR3 is 14 amino acids long. Germline lookup yields CDR1 SQVTM and CDR2 ANQGSEA. Here the CDR3 reads CSVEGQTYTGELFF. The CDR3 DNA follows: TGCAGCGTTGAAGGACAGACGTACACCGGGGAGCTGTTTTTT.

V and J are TRBV4-3 and TRBJ2-1, with D hard to call. V was cut by 0 bases and J by 10 bases, with 10 bases left in between. Germline-derived CDR1 and CDR2 are LGHNA and YSLEER. The CDR3 runs to 13 residues. CDR3 DNA: TGCGCCAGCAGCCAAGACCCCCTAAGAGAGCAGTTCTTC. This codes for CASSQDPLREQFF.

The V call is TRBV7-9, the J call TRBJ2-3, with D maybe TRBD1 (6 bases). The CDR3 is made up of 16 amino acids. Germline V CDR1 and CDR2: SEHNR, FQNEAQ (reference sequence). V was pared by 0 bases and J by 1 base, with 11 bases between. The CDR3 DNA sequence: TGTGCCAGCAGCTTAGCCCAGGGGTGGGGCACAGATACGCAGTATTTT. This encodes CASSLAQGWGTDTQYF.

This clone was counted a single time. The CDR3 DNA follows: TGCGCCAGCAGCCCAGAGGCGGGAGCCTACAATGAGCAGTTCTTC. Translation gives CASSPEAGAYNEQFF. The chain combines TRBV4-3 with TRBJ2-1; the match to TRBD2 covers 7 bases. V lost 4 bases and J lost 2; bases outside the gene matches: 5. From germline, CDR1 is LGHNA and CDR2 YSLEER. The CDR3 is 15 amino acids.

The V gene is TRBV4-1, the J gene TRBJ1-6, with TRBD1 as a possible D gene (5 bases). Germline CDR1 and CDR2: MGHRA and YSYEKL. CDR3 length: 14 amino acids. With 0 bases removed from V and 7 bases from J, the gap between germline ends came to 7 bases. The CDR3 nucleotides are TGCGCCAGCAGCCAAGATCGGGGGAATTCACCCCTCCACTTT. It codes for CASSQDRGNSPLHF.

The rearrangement uses TRBV19 and TRBJ2-3, with 11 bases fitting TRBD2. Germline assignment: CDR1 LNHDA and CDR2 SQIVND (reference sequence). V trimming: 4 bases; J trimming: 5 bases; junction bases outside the gene matches: 2. The CDR3 is 14 amino acids. CDR3 bases: TGTGCCAGTAGTACCGGGACTAGCGGAGATACGCAGTATTTT. Protein sequence: CASSTGTSGDTQYF.

The chain links TRBV7-9 to TRBJ1-5; D unresolved. The CDR3 extends over 13 amino acids. Germline V lookup: CDR1 SEHNR, CDR2 FQNEAQ (reference sequence). Trimming left V 3 bases short and J 7 bases short, with 10 bases between. CDR3 in amino acids: CASSFGEAQPQHF. The CDR3 nucleotides read TGTGCCAGCAGCTTTGGCGAGGCCCAGCCCCAGCATTTT.

The CDR3 here is CASSEVAGGRETQYF. The DNA for the CDR3 is TGTGCCAGCAGTGAGGTAGCGGGGGGGAGAGAGACCCAGTACTTC. The rearrangement links TRBV2 to TRBJ2-5; the match to TRBD2 covers 11 bases. With 3 bases clipped from V and 4 bases from J, the junction kept 4 bases outside the gene matches. The CDR3 loop spans 15 amino acids. The germline CDR1 and CDR2 sequences are SNHLY and FYNNEI.

This clone appeared once. The genes are TRBV11-3 and TRBJ2-1; D might be TRBD1 (6 bases). The length of the CDR3 is 15 residues. Trimming left V 4 bases short and J 2 bases short, with 12 bases between. Germline CDR1 SGHNT, CDR2 YENEEA. The CDR3 is CASSSWSGAYNEQFF. The CDR3 DNA reads TGTGCCAGCAGCTCCTGGTCAGGGGCCTACAATGAGCAGTTCTTC.

The rearrangement joins TRBV4-1 to TRBJ1-3, with TRBD1 identical over 8 bases. CDR1 and CDR2 (germline): MGHRA, YSYEKL. The CDR3 consists of 17 residues. With 0 bases clipped from V and 6 bases from J, the junction kept 10 bases outside the gene matches. CDR3 DNA sequence: TGCGCCAGCAGCCAAGAACGAGGCAGGGGGCTGAAAAACACCATATATTTT. This gives the protein CASSQERGRGLKNTIYF.

The chain combines TRBV6-4 with TRBJ2-2; 8 nucleotides line up with TRBD2. CDR1 and CDR2 from the germline V gene are MRHNA and SNTAGT. The CDR3 covers 15 residues. The junction had 5 bases not matched to a gene; V was cut back by 2 bases and J by 6 bases. In DNA, the CDR3 is TGTGCCAGCAGTGACACTAGCGGCAGCGCCGGGGAGCTGTTTTTT. It translates to CASSDTSGSAGELFF.

The V call is TRBV29-1, the J call TRBJ2-1; 8 bases align to TRBD1. The CDR3 spans 14 residues. CDR1 and CDR2 (germline): SQVTM, ANQGSEA. After removal of 7 bases from V and 0 bases from J, the junction contained 5 bases not matched to a gene. The CDR3 coding sequence is TGCAGCGACCGAACAGGGGGCTCCTACAATGAGCAGTTCTTC. It encodes CSDRTGGSYNEQFF.

The chain employs TRBV7-2 and TRBJ2-5; 16 bases fit TRBD2. The CDR3 is made up of 16 amino acids. The germline V gene has CDR1 SGHTA and CDR2 FQGNSA. The trim removed 4 bases at V and 4 bases at J, leaving 3 bases unmatched. The DNA for the CDR3 is TGTGCCAGCAGCTCCGGGACTAGCGGGAGGGTAGAGACCCAGTACTTC. This codes for CASSSGTSGRVETQYF. The full variable domain, completed using reference TRBV7-2 and TRBJ2-5, is GAGVSQSPSNKVTEKGKDVELRCDPISGHTALYWYRQSLGQGLEFLIYFQGNSAPDKSGLPSDRFSAERTGGSVSTLTIQRTQQEDSAVYLCASSSGTSGRVETQYFGPGTRLLVL.